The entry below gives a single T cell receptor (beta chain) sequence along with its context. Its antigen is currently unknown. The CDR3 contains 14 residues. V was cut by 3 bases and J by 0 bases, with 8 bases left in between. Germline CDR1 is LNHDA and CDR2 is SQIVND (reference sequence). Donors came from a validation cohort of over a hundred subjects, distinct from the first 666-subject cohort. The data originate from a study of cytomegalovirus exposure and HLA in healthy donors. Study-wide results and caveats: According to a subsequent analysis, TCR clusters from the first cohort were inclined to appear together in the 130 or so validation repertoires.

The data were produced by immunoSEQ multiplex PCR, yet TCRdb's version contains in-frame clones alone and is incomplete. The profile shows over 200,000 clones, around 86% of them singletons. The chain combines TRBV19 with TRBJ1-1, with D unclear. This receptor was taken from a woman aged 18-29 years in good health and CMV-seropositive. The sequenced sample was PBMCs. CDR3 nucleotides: TGTGCCAGTAGTATGGCGGCCATGAACACTGAAGCTTTCTTT. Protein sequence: CASSMAAMNTEAFF.